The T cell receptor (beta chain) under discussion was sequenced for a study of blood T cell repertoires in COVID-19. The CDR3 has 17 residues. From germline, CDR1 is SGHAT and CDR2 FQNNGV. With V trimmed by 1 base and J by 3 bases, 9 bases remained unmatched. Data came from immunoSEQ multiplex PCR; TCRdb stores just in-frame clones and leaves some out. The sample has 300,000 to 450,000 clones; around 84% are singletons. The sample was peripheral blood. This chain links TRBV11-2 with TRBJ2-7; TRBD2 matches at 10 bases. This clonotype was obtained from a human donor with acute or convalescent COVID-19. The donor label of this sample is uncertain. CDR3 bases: TGTGCCAGCAGCTTAGTAGGGACTAGCGAGCCCTACTACGAGCAGTACTTC. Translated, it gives CASSLVGTSEPYYEQYF.